The entry below gives a single T cell receptor (beta chain) sequence along with its context. Its specificity is not known. This entry is derived from a study of graft-versus-host responses after intestinal transplantation. Produced via immunoSEQ multiplex PCR; TCRdb's table is partial and in-frame only. This repertoire shows about 130,000 clones, about 90% found once; its top ten account for roughly 0.19%. CDR3 length equals 14 residues. V lost 7 bases and J lost 6, with 15 bases in between. CDR1 is MGHRA, CDR2 YSYEKL, per germline. Sample: unstimulated CD4+ T cells sorted from spleen or lymph node cells, taken before intestinal transplant. This chain connects TRBV4-1 to TRBJ1-4; D unclear. The sequence was obtained from a human donor who received an intestinal transplant. CDR3 nucleotides: TGCGCCAGCACCCAGCCGGGTAAGGATGAAAAACTGTTTTTT. The encoded protein is CASTQPGKDEKLFF.